A selection of T cell receptor beta chains follows, all from one sample in a study of blood T cell repertoires in COVID-19. The data were produced by immunoSEQ multiplex PCR, yet TCRdb's version contains in-frame clones alone and is incomplete. The sample consists of under 350,000 clones, 85% of them appearing once. Sequenced input: peripheral blood. The source of these receptors is a human donor in a cohort sampled during active COVID-19. Each CDR3 is given with its conserved first and last residue. The D gene is left open where the match is weak. The size entry is marked missing in some rows and otherwise reads once, few, many or a size class.

>TRBV3-1/TRBV3-2|TRBJ1-1|TRBD1|-
TGTGCCAGCAGCCAAGATCTTATTAGGGGGCCTAACACTGAAGCTTTCTTT
CASSQDLIRGPNTEAFF
>TRBV15|TRBJ2-3|TRBD1|-
TGTGCCACTCTCCCGGGACAGGGAGTCAAAGATACGCAGTATTTT
CATLPGQGVKDTQYF
>TRBV9|TRBJ2-2|-|-
TGTGCCAGCAGCGTTTGGGACACGAACACCGGGGAGCTGTTTTTT
CASSVWDTNTGELFF
>TRBV5-5|TRBJ1-2|-|-
TGTGCCAGCACCACCGGGGGGAAGGGCGGCTACACCTTC
CASTTGGKGGYTF
>TRBV3-1/TRBV3-2|TRBJ1-6|-|once
TGTGCCAGCAGCCAAGGGAGGTCACCCCTCCACTTT
CASSQGRSPLHF
>TRBV6-2/TRBV6-3|TRBJ2-1|-|once
TGTGCCAGCAGTTACTCAGACTACGCGAATGAGCAGTTCTTC
CASSYSDYANEQFF
>TRBV2|TRBJ1-5|-|-
TGTGCCAGCAGTGGAGAGCACAATCAGCCCCAGCATTTT
CASSGEHNQPQHF
>TRBV10-1|TRBJ2-7|-|-
TGCGCCAGCAGTGACGGAGGCGCTGGGTACGAGCAGTACTTC
CASSDGGAGYEQYF
>TRBV6-5|TRBJ2-7|-|-
TGTGCCAGCAGTCCACCCGGGACATTTACCTACGAGCAGTACTTC
CASSPPGTFTYEQYF
>TRBV5-8|TRBJ2-4|-|-
TGTGCCAGCAGCCTAAACATTCAGTACTTC
CASSLNIQYF
>TRBV4-1|TRBJ1-1|-|-
TGCGCCAGCAGCTCATCTCGGACAGCCAGTCGGCAAGAGAACACTGAAGCTTTCTTT
CASSSSRTASRQENTEAFF
>TRBV7-3|TRBJ2-1|-|-
TGTGCCAGCAGCCCCCTAAGTGGGGGGTATAATGAGCAGTTCTTC
CASSPLSGGYNEQFF
>TRBV6-2/TRBV6-3|TRBJ2-1|-|-
TGTGCCAGCAGCCTACAGAAAGTCAGCGGCAATGAGCAGTTCTTC
CASSLQKVSGNEQFF
>TRBV5-1|TRBJ2-2|-|-
TGCGCCAGCAGCCCGACAGGGAACACCGGGGAGCTGTTTTTT
CASSPTGNTGELFF
>TRBV18|TRBJ1-1|-|-
TGTGCCAGCTCACCACCACCGGGCACCAGACCCAGGGAGAACACTGAAGCTTTCTTT
CASSPPPGTRPRENTEAFF
>TRBV2|TRBJ1-1|-|-
TGTGCCAGCAGTGAAGACCGACAGCGGGTCACTGAAGCTTTCTTT
CASSEDRQRVTEAFF
>TRBV12-3/TRBV12-4|TRBJ2-2|TRBD2|few
TGTGCCAGCAGTTTGTTGGGAGGGAGGGAGCTGTTTTTT
CASSLLGGRELFF
>TRBV10-1|TRBJ2-3|TRBD1|many
TGCGCCAGCAGGGCCGGGACAGGGGGCACAGATACGCAGTATTTT
CASRAGTGGTDTQYF
>TRBV5-1|TRBJ1-4|TRBD1|-
TGCGCCAGCAGCTTGAGACAGGGACTTGATGAAAAACTGTTTTTT
CASSLRQGLDEKLFF
>TRBV5-8|TRBJ2-2|-|-
TGTGCCAGCAGCTCCGTGGGTCGACTCACCGGGGAGCTGTTTTTT
CASSSVGRLTGELFF
>TRBV6-5|TRBJ1-1|-|-
TGTGCCAGCAGTCCATCCGGCGGTGGAGGCACTGAAGCTTTCTTT
CASSPSGGGGTEAFF
>TRBV18|TRBJ2-4|-|-
TGTGCCAGCTCACCGGAAGGGGTCATTCAGTACTTC
CASSPEGVIQYF
>TRBV10-3|TRBJ2-3|-|-
TGTGCCATCAAAGGGGTTAGCACAGATACGCAGTATTTT
CAIKGVSTDTQYF
>TRBV11-1|TRBJ2-1|-|-
TGTGCCAGCAGCCATAGAGAAGAGCAGTTCTTC
CASSHREEQFF
>TRBV21-1|TRBJ2-7|-|few
TGTGCCAGCAGCACCGCGAGGCTAGCGGAGCCATACGAGCAGTACTTC
CASSTARLAEPYEQYF
>TRBV29-1|TRBJ1-1|TRBD1|-
TGCAGCTTCGGACAGGGGGCGAACACTGAAGCTTTCTTT
CSFGQGANTEAFF
>TRBV12-3/TRBV12-4|TRBJ1-2|TRBD1|-
TGTGCCAGCGGGCGGACAGGCTATGGCTACACCTTC
CASGRTGYGYTF
>TRBV5-5|TRBJ2-1|-|-
TGTGCCAGCAGGTTTAGAGTGGGCGCCTACAATGAGCAGTTCTTC
CASRFRVGAYNEQFF
>TRBV7-9|TRBJ2-3|-|-
TGTGCCAGCTCTGGGGGCTTGACAGATACGCAGTATTTT
CASSGGLTDTQYF
>TRBV4-2|TRBJ1-5|-|-
TGTGCCAGCAGCCCCAGACAAAGCAATCAGCCCCAGCATTTT
CASSPRQSNQPQHF
>TRBV19|TRBJ1-2|-|-
TGTGCCAGTAGTCCCCCTAACAGGGACAACTATGGCTACACCTTC
CASSPPNRDNYGYTF
>TRBV24-1|TRBJ2-3|-|-
TGTGCCACCGGTAACGGTGGTCGAGATACGCAGTATTTT
CATGNGGRDTQYF